A single sample is the source of the 25 T cell receptor beta chains below, sequenced in a study of T cells in women clearing cervical HPV infection. TCRdb keeps only in-frame clones here, not all; method: immunoSEQ multiplex PCR. The sample table sets out 46,000 or so clones. Specimen: blood buffy coat. The source is a woman between 18 and 70 years old with a cervical HPV16 infection that either progressed to CIN3+ or cleared (not recorded which).

Note on this clone: The read gets to within 3 residues of the CDR3 end, and the germline J gene fills in the rest. V gene TRBV30 combines with J gene TRBJ2-2, with D perhaps matching TRBD2 (6 bases). From germline, CDR1 is GTSNPN and CDR2 SVGIG (reference sequence). V was trimmed by 0 bases and J by 5 bases, leaving 13 bases between them. The CDR3 consists of 15 residues. CDR3 DNA (partial): TGTGCCTGGAGTGTTAGGGGACTTGGGACCGGGGAG. It specifies CAWSVRGLGTGE. The whole CDR3 protein is CAWSVRGLGTGELFF.

With respect to this clone: Sequencing ends 3 residues short of the CDR3 end; the germline J gene provides the rest. The gene calls are TRBV5-6 and TRBJ2-3; D unclear. V was trimmed by 0 bases and J by 5 bases, leaving 10 bases between them. Germline CDR1 reads SGHDT; CDR2 reads YYEEEE. The CDR3 extends over 14 amino acids. The CDR3 DNA, read in part, is TGTGCCAGCAGCTTGGACTACTTTCGAGATACG. As protein: CASSLDYFRDT. In full, the CDR3 is CASSLDYFRDTQYF. The variable domain in full, completed from reference TRBV5-6 and TRBJ2-3, reads DAGVTQSPTHLIKTRGQQVTLRCSPKSGHDTVSWYQQALGQGPQFIFQYYEEEERQRGNFPDRFSGHQFPNYSSELNVNALLLGDSALYLCASSLDYFRDTQYFGPGTRLTVL.

Comments on this clone: Read coverage stops 3 residues before the CDR3 terminus; the germline J gene supplies the remainder. This chain uses TRBV10-3 with TRBJ2-3; no reliable D call. CDR1 ENHRY and CDR2 SYGVKD come from the germline V gene. The CDR3 has 14 amino acids. The V gene lost 4 bases and the J gene lost 6 bases, with 14 bases spanning the gap. CDR3 residues: CAISGPSRSDTQYF. The part of the CDR3 DNA that was read is TGTGCCATCAGTGGCCCCTCTAGGTCGGATACG.

Note on this clone: The CDR3 goes on 3 residues after the read ends, and that part is filled in from the germline J gene. This chain joins TRBV20-1 and TRBJ1-1; tentatively, D is TRBD1 (6 bases). The V gene's germline CDR1 is DFQATT and CDR2 SNEGSKA (reference sequence). CDR3 size: 13 residues. Trimming stripped 6 bases from V and 0 bases from J, with 11 bases between. The part of the CDR3 DNA that was read is TGCAGTGCGGACAGACTTATGAACACTGAA. It codes for CSADRLMNTE. In full, the CDR3 is CSADRLMNTEAFF.

With respect to this clone: The CDR3 goes on 3 residues after the read ends, and that part is filled in from the germline J gene. The V and J genes are TRBV7-3 and TRBJ2-1, with TRBD2 matching 15 bases. Germline V CDR1 and CDR2: SGHTA, FQGTGA. With V trimmed by 2 bases and J by 4 bases, 0 bases remained unmatched. The CDR3 length is 16 residues. CDR3 in amino acids: CASSLGTSGGYNEQFF. The covered CDR3 bases are TGTGCCAGCAGCTTAGGGACTAGCGGGGGGTACAATGAG.

As to this clone: The read ends 3 residues before the CDR3 terminus; that terminus is restored from the germline J gene. This rearrangement joins TRBV30 to TRBJ2-7; no reliable D call. The germline gives CDR1 GTSNPN, CDR2 SVGIG (reference sequence). This CDR3 region has 13 residues. Trimming removed 1 base from V and 6 bases from J, with 13 bases in between. The CDR3 bases that were read are TGTGCCTGGAGTGGGCCGAGAGGTTCCGAG. It specifies CAWSGPRGSE. The complete CDR3 protein is CAWSGPRGSEQYF.

In the case of this clone: The CDR3 end falls 3 residues outside the read, so it is completed with the germline J gene. The V and J genes are TRBV6-2 or TRBV6-3 and TRBJ2-7; TRBD1 might be the D (6 bases). The CDR3 runs to 12 residues. V lost 3 bases and J 5 bases, leaving 8 bases between the germline ends. Germline assignment: CDR1 MNHEY and CDR2 SVGEGT. Here the CDR3 reads CASSYRGNEQYF. The sequenced CDR3 bases are TGTGCCAGCAGTTATAGGGGGAACGAG.

The DNA read from the CDR3 is TGCGCCAGCAGCTTGACAGGGACTGGAAACACC. Amino acid sequence: CASSLTGTGNT. The full CDR3 protein is CASSLTGTGNTIYF. The chain recombines TRBV5-1 with TRBJ1-3; D may be TRBD1 (6 bases). The read ends 3 residues before the CDR3 terminus; that terminus is restored from the germline J gene. CDR3 size: 14 residues. Germline-derived CDR1 and CDR2 are SGHRS and YFSETQ. Trimming took 1 base from V and 2 from J, leaving 7 bases between them.

Comments on this clone: The read finishes 3 residues shy of the CDR3 end, and the germline J gene is used to complete it. J is TRBJ1-6 and V is TRBV7-2; no clear D gene. Trimming removed 3 bases at V and 4 bases at J, with 4 bases between. CDR1 and CDR2 from the germline V gene are SGHTA and FQGNSA. The CDR3 extends over 13 amino acids. CDR3 bases read: TGTGCCAGCAGCTTTCCGTATAATTCACCC. Translating gives CASSFPYNSP. The complete CDR3 reads CASSFPYNSPLHF.

Of note for this clone: The read ends 3 residues early relative to the CDR3; the germline J gene fills the gap. J is TRBJ2-7 and V is TRBV19, with D possibly matching TRBD1 (6 bases). This CDR3 comprises 13 residues. Trimming stripped 3 bases from V and 6 bases from J, with 12 bases between. The germline V gene has CDR1 LNHDA and CDR2 SQIVND (reference sequence). The CDR3 loop reads CASSIVRGGEQYF. The CDR3 bases that were read are TGTGCCAGTAGTATCGTTCGAGGGGGCGAG.

About this clone itself: Read data end 3 residues before the CDR3 end; the end is taken from the germline J gene. The chain carries TRBV6-1 and TRBJ2-7, with a possible D match to TRBD1 (5 bases). CDR1 and CDR2 from the germline V gene are MNHNS and SASEGT. Trimming removed 0 bases from V and 3 bases from J, with 18 bases in between. The CDR3 covers 17 residues. CDR3 amino acids: CASSEAGQGGYFYEQYF. Incomplete CDR3 DNA: TGTGCCAGCAGTGAAGCAGGGCAGGGTGGCTATTTCTACGAG.

As to this clone: The CDR3 end is not reached by the read, which stops 3 residues before it; the germline J gene fills it in. The chain carries TRBV6-1 and TRBJ2-2; D perhaps matches TRBD1 (6 bases). The V gene's germline CDR1 is MNHNS and CDR2 SASEGT. The CDR3 runs 18 residues. The CDR3 region is CASSELGSGALKNSPLFF. Partial CDR3 DNA: TGTGCCAGCAGTGAACTTGGTTCAGGGGCCCTTAAGAATTCACCG.

About this clone itself: The read finishes 3 residues shy of the CDR3 end, and the germline J gene is used to complete it. The V and J genes are TRBV5-5 and TRBJ2-2; weak D call: TRBD2 (6 bases). V was shortened by 4 bases and J by 7 bases, with 14 bases between the two germline ends. The CDR3 is 14 amino acids. The V gene's germline CDR1 is SGHKS and CDR2 YYEKEE (reference sequence). The CDR3 here is CASSPLALGGELFF. The CDR3 DNA, read in part, is TGTGCCAGCAGCCCTCTAGCGTTAGGCGGGGAG.

In regard to this clone: Coverage ceases 3 residues before the CDR3 finishes, and the germline J gene fills in the end. This sequence joins TRBV5-1 and TRBJ2-7; 9 bases are a match to TRBD1. CDR3 length: 13 residues. Trimming removed 5 bases from V and 5 bases from J; junction bases left unmatched: 5. The germline V gene encodes CDR1 SGHRS and CDR2 YFSETQ. The CDR3 protein is CASRTGQGNEQYF. The part of the CDR3 DNA that was read is TGCGCCAGCAGAACGGGACAGGGTAACGAG.

A remark on this clone: The read stops 3 residues short of the end of the CDR3; the missing end is completed from the germline J gene. The chain employs TRBV6-4 and TRBJ2-7; the D gene is possibly TRBD2 (7 bases). Germline lookup yields CDR1 MRHNA and CDR2 SNTAGT. Trimming shortened V by 3 bases and J by 1 base, and 13 bases separated the two germline ends. The CDR3 is 15 amino acids. The DNA read from the CDR3 is TGTGCCAGCAGTGAATGGGGGGGCTCATCCTACGAG. The encoded protein is CASSEWGGSSYE. The whole CDR3 protein reads CASSEWGGSSYEQYF.

As regards this clone: Read sequence stops 3 residues before the CDR3 end, and the germline J gene provides the missing end. The V call is TRBV18, the J call TRBJ1-6; D is perhaps TRBD1 (6 bases). The CDR3 consists of 15 residues. Germline V gene data show CDR1 as KGHSH and CDR2 as LQKENI. The V end lost 3 bases, the J end lost 6 bases, and 12 bases lay between the germline ends. Incomplete CDR3 DNA: TGTGCCAGCTCACCCGGACAGTCGGGTAATTCACCC. Translation: CASSPGQSGNSP. In full, the CDR3 reads CASSPGQSGNSPLHF.

Concerning this clone itself: The CDR3 end lies 3 residues beyond the end of the read and is filled in from the germline J gene. The chain uses TRBV5-7 and TRBJ2-1; 7 nucleotides line up with TRBD2. TRBV5-7 is placed among ORFs of uncertain function. The CDR3 is 14 residues long. Trimming at V came to 4 bases and at J to 6 bases, leaving 7 bases not matched to a gene. The sequenced part of the CDR3 DNA is TGTGCCAGCAGCCCGACTAGCCTTCTCAATGAG. Protein sequence: CASSPTSLLNE. In full, the CDR3 reads CASSPTSLLNEQFF.

Comments on this clone: Read coverage stops 3 residues before the CDR3 terminus; the germline J gene supplies the remainder. This rearrangement joins TRBV5-4 to TRBJ1-2; D gene uncertain. Trimming left V 3 bases short and J 0 bases short, with 6 bases between. The germline V gene has CDR1 SGHNT and CDR2 YYREEE (reference sequence). There are 13 residues in the CDR3. CDR3 in amino acids: CASSYLTNYGYTF. The CDR3 DNA, read in part, is TGTGCCAGCAGCTATCTAACTAACTATGGC. The whole variable domain, remainder taken from reference TRBV5-4 and TRBJ1-2, is ETGVTQSPTHLIKTRGQQVTLRCSSQSGHNTVSWYQQALGQGPQFIFQYYREEENGRGNFPPRFSGLQFPNYSSELNVNALELDDSALYLCASSYLTNYGYTFGSGTRLTVV.

Worth noting for this clone: The observed sequence ends 3 residues before the CDR3 terminus, with the missing tail filled in from the germline J gene. V gene TRBV19 combines with J gene TRBJ2-1; 12 bases map to TRBD2. This CDR3 is 15 amino acids long. CDR1 LNHDA and CDR2 SQIVND come from the germline V gene (reference sequence). After removal of 4 bases from V and 6 bases from J, the junction contained 4 bases not matched to a gene. The covered CDR3 bases are TGTGCCAGTAGTACTAGCGGGAGGGCCACCAATGAG. Encoded protein: CASSTSGRATNE. The whole CDR3 sequence is CASSTSGRATNEQFF. The full variable domain, with the rest looked up from reference TRBV19 and TRBJ2-1, is DGGITQSPKYLFRKEGQNVTLSCEQNLNHDAMYWYRQDPGQGLRLIYYSQIVNDFQKGDIAEGYSVSREKKESFPLTVTSAQKNPTAFYLCASSTSGRATNEQFFGPGTRLTVL.

As concerns this clone: The sequence runs out 3 residues before the end of the CDR3; the remainder is reconstructed from the germline J gene. The chain carries TRBV18 and TRBJ1-1; D may be TRBD1 (5 bases). The CDR3 has 14 amino acids. The germline V gene has CDR1 KGHSH and CDR2 LQKENI. Trimming stripped 7 bases from V and 5 bases from J, with 17 bases between. The CDR3 loop reads CASYAPGYTTEAFF. The covered CDR3 bases are TGTGCCAGCTATGCCCCAGGGTATACTACTGAA.

On this clone: The CDR3 end falls 3 residues outside the read, so it is completed with the germline J gene. The J gene is TRBJ2-3, the V gene TRBV20-1; the D gene is possibly TRBD1 (5 bases). CDR1 and CDR2 (germline): DFQATT, SNEGSKA (reference sequence). Trimming took 5 bases from V and 0 from J, leaving 18 bases between them. The CDR3 length is 16 residues. The CDR3 loop reads CSADNSRQSSTDTQYF. The sequenced part of the CDR3 DNA is TGCAGTGCTGATAACTCCCGACAGTCAAGCACAGATACG.

Comment on this clone: Read coverage stops 3 residues before the CDR3 terminus; the germline J gene supplies the remainder. The chain joins TRBV20-1 to TRBJ2-3; tentative D call: TRBD1 (6 bases). Germline V gene sequence: CDR1 DFQATT, CDR2 SNEGSKA (reference sequence). CDR3 length: 13 amino acids. V lost 8 bases to trimming and J lost 5 bases, with 17 bases between them. The CDR3: CSTLGGTLDTQYF. The sequenced part of the CDR3 DNA is TGCAGTACACTAGGGGGAACTTTAGATACG.

Remarks on this clone: From the germline J gene comes the end of the CDR3, since the read stops 3 residues before it. The chain uses TRBV7-8 and TRBJ2-3; 12 nucleotides agree with TRBD2. This CDR3 has 17 amino acids. The germline gives CDR1 SGHVS, CDR2 FQNEAQ. The junction had 9 bases not matched to a gene; V was cut back by 0 bases and J by 8 bases. The CDR3 sequence: CASSLALPSGGEGTQYF. Partial CDR3 DNA: TGTGCCAGCAGCTTAGCGCTCCCTAGCGGGGGGGAGGGTACG. Looking up the rest from reference TRBV7-8 and TRBJ2-3 gives the full variable domain: GAGVSQSPRYKVAKRGQDVALRCDPISGHVSLFWYQQALGQGPEFLTYFQNEAQLDKSGLPSDRFFAERPEGSVSTLKIQRTQQEDSAVYLCASSLALPSGGEGTQYFGPGTRLTVL.

On this clone: The read halts 3 residues ahead of the CDR3 end, with the missing end drawn from the germline J gene. The chain links TRBV5-1 to TRBJ2-7, with 8 positions matching TRBD1. Germline CDR1 SGHRS, CDR2 YFSETQ. CDR3 length equals 14 residues. The junction had 5 bases not matched to a gene; V was cut back by 0 bases and J by 6 bases. CDR3 sequence reads: CASSLAAGGLEQYF. Partial CDR3 DNA: TGCGCCAGCAGCTTGGCGGCAGGGGGCCTCGAG.

A word on this clone: Read coverage stops 3 residues before the CDR3 terminus; the germline J gene supplies the remainder. This chain uses TRBV7-2 with TRBJ2-7; 8 nucleotides line up with TRBD2. The germline V gene has CDR1 SGHTA and CDR2 FQGNSA. The V gene end was trimmed by 2 bases and the J gene end by 3 bases; junction bases not matched to a gene: 3. The CDR3 runs 14 residues. The CDR3 here is CASSLTSGSYEQYF. The covered CDR3 bases are TGTGCCAGCAGCTTAACAAGCGGGAGCTACGAG.